This T cell receptor beta chain was identified during a study of T cells in Graves' hyperthyroidism and ophthalmopathy. Details on this clonotype: The final CDR3 position lacks the conserved phenylalanine or tryptophan, pointing to a likely read error. No DNA is shown, since the ends of the CDR3 on it are uncertain; the CDR3 is the one TCRdb lists.

From RNA transcripts, TCR beta CDR3 regions were amplified. Using the HTBI primer set, a first-round RT-PCR was run on the TCR CDR3. TCRdb reanalysed the multiplex PCR reads using MiXCR and keeps one entry per CDR3 protein. The sample carries hundreds of thousands of distinct CDR3 sequences, nearly 45% recorded once. The CDR3 is 13 residues long, ends included. From germline, CDR1 is SGHTA and CDR2 FQGNSA. The chain joins TRBV7-2 to TRBJ2-2; no DNA check was done on the table's D call, TRBD2. The TCR sequence derives from an adult man with Graves' disease, either hyperthyroidism or ophthalmopathy (not recorded which). Sequencing input: peripheral blood or thyroid tissue (not recorded which). CDR3: CASSLAGRGPANY.